The 25 T cell receptor beta chains below all came from one sample that was sequenced in a study of blood T cells in healthy people across ages. Next came a second PCR, run for about 6 to 12 cycles, which used a sample-barcoded 5' primer along with a J-beta primer mix. MiXCR, run by TCRdb on the 5' RACE reads, gives a single entry per CDR3 protein. The repertoire holds about 1.5 million distinct CDR3 sequences, with 42% as singletons. The specimen sequenced was blood. These receptors were taken from a woman under 30 in good health.

CDR3 nucleotides: TGTGCCAGCAGGCCAGGGAATGTTGGCTACGAGCAGTACTTC. Translated: CASRPGNVGYEQYF. V gene TRBV6-5 combines with J gene TRBJ2-4; a possible D gene is TRBD1 (5 bases). The last part of the DNA fits TRBJ2-7 better; the J call may be wrong. The CDR3 extends over 14 amino acids. The germline V gene encodes CDR1 MNHEY and CDR2 SVGAGI.

The rearrangement uses TRBV6-6 and TRBJ1-2; 10 nucleotides match TRBD1. Trimming cost V 7 bases and J 8 bases; bases outside gene matches: 10. Germline loops: CDR1 MNHNY, CDR2 SVGAGI (reference sequence). The CDR3 has 14 residues. For the CDR3, the DNA is TGTGCCAGCAAGGGAACCGGGACAGGGGTCGGCTACACCTTC. It is translated as CASKGTGTGVGYTF.

In its sample, this clonotype was seen a few times. This chain connects TRBV20-1 to TRBJ2-1; D remains unclear. V was pared by 7 bases and J by 8 bases, with 15 bases between. Germline values: CDR1 DFQATT, CDR2 SNEGSKA (reference sequence). The CDR3 is 12 residues long. The CDR3 spells CSEDPLKYEQFF. DNA for the CDR3: TGCAGTGAGGACCCACTCAAGTATGAGCAGTTCTTC.

The V call is TRBV20-1, the J call TRBJ2-1; the match to TRBD2 covers 10 bases. CDR1 DFQATT and CDR2 SNEGSKA come from the germline V gene (reference sequence). This CDR3 region has 19 residues. Trimming took 6 bases from V and 13 from J; bases not matched to a gene: 30. The CDR3 region is CSAFTPASGSRGYLETQFF. For the CDR3, the DNA is TGCAGTGCCTTCACCCCGGCTAGCGGGAGTCGAGGGTACTTAGAGACCCAGTTCTTC.

The CDR3 reads CSARTSGTYNEQYF. The CDR3 nucleotides read TGCAGTGCTCGGACTAGCGGAACATACAATGAGCAGTACTTC. The chain joins TRBV20-1 to TRBJ2-5, with 10 bases identical to TRBD2. Germline lookup yields CDR1 DFQATT and CDR2 SNEGSKA (reference sequence). V shed 5 bases and J 11 bases; nucleotides not matched to a gene: 14. The CDR3 spans 14 residues.

The rearrangement links TRBV4-3 to TRBJ2-1; possible D gene TRBD2, 8 bases. The ends were cut back, 6 bases at V and 8 bases at J, with 20 bases in the middle. This CDR3 region has 15 residues. The germline CDR1 and CDR2 sequences are LGHNA and YSLEER. The CDR3 nucleotides are TGCGCCAGCAGACAGGGGTCCCTAGCGGGCGATGAGCAGTTCTTC. Its protein is CASRQGSLAGDEQFF.

This clonotype was recorded a few times. V gene TRBV6-2 or TRBV6-3 combines with J gene TRBJ2-4; 11 positions agree with TRBD1. The J call is doubtful: the DNA matches TRBJ2-7 better. In germline, CDR1 is MNHEY, CDR2 SVGEGT. The CDR3 length is 16 residues. This CDR3 is CASSLGQGALRYEQYF. CDR3 nucleotides: TGTGCCAGCAGCCTCGGACAGGGGGCCTTACGATACGAGCAGTACTTC.

The V call is TRBV21-1, the J call TRBJ1-6; the DNA was not used to check the table's D call, TRBD1. TRBV21-1 is a recognized pseudogene. The CDR3 is 17 residues long. The CDR3 here is CASSKDLTALYNSPLHF. The CDR3 DNA reads TGTGCCAGCAGCAAAGACCTGACAGCGCTTTATAATTCACCCCTCCACTTT.

J is TRBJ1-6 and V is TRBV12-3 or TRBV12-4; a weak D match, TRBD1 (6 bases). This CDR3 has 15 amino acids. V lost 5 bases to trimming and J lost 10 bases, with 18 bases between them. The CDR3 DNA reads as TGTGCCAGCAGTCCAACCAGGGGAGCCCAATCACCCCTCCACTTT. It is translated as CASSPTRGAQSPLHF.

This clonotype has just one count. This chain connects TRBV7-2 to TRBJ1-2, with 8 positions matching TRBD1. CDR3 size: 15 residues. The ends lost 5 bases at V and 3 bases at J; junction bases unmatched: 8. In germline, CDR1 is SGHTA, CDR2 FQGNSA. The CDR3 loop reads CASSLSPGQDYGYTF. CDR3 DNA: TGTGCCAGCAGCCTCAGCCCGGGACAGGACTATGGCTACACCTTC.

V gene TRBV4-3 combines with J gene TRBJ1-2, with D tentatively TRBD1 (5 bases). CDR1 LGHNA and CDR2 YSLEER come from the germline V gene. CDR3 length: 15 residues. The V gene lost 0 bases and the J gene lost 4 bases, with 12 bases spanning the gap. The CDR3 DNA sequence: TGCGCCAGCAGCCAAGAAGATAACAGGTCCTATGGCTACACCTTC. Encoded protein: CASSQEDNRSYGYTF.

This clonotype was detected many times. J is TRBJ2-1 and V is TRBV4-2; 9 nucleotides agree with TRBD2. CDR1 is LGHNA and CDR2 is YNFKEQ in the germline V gene. This CDR3 has 20 amino acids. The trim removed 0 bases at V and 0 bases at J, leaving 12 bases unmatched. The CDR3 region is CASSQDRLAGPESSYNEQFF. In DNA form, the CDR3 reads TGTGCCAGCAGCCAAGATCGCCTAGCGGGGCCCGAGAGCTCCTACAATGAGCAGTTCTTC.

There are a few counts of this clonotype. The rearrangement uses TRBV5-1 and TRBJ1-1; D is perhaps TRBD1 (6 bases). V shed 4 bases and J shed 2 bases, with 12 bases lying between them. In germline, CDR1 is SGHRS, CDR2 YFSETQ. This CDR3 spans 14 amino acids. The CDR3 here is CASSVDRPNTEAFF. Here the CDR3 DNA reads TGCGCCAGCAGCGTGGACAGACCAAACACTGAAGCTTTCTTT.

The chain employs TRBV12-3 or TRBV12-4 and TRBJ2-7, with 10 bases aligning to TRBD2. The V segment lost 7 bases and the J segment 5 bases; nucleotides outside the gene matches: 8. This CDR3 is built from 14 residues. The CDR3 reads CASTRTSGVDEQYF. Here the CDR3 DNA reads TGTGCCAGCACCCGGACTAGCGGCGTGGACGAGCAGTACTTC.

CDR3 region: CASSQRYSLGASGRDENNEQFF. As DNA, the CDR3 is TGTGCCAGCAGCCAGCGCTATTCTTTAGGGGCTAGCGGGAGGGACGAAAACAATGAGCAGTTCTTC. The rearrangement uses TRBV4-2 and TRBJ2-1, with 12 positions matching TRBD2. Germline V gene sequence: CDR1 LGHNA, CDR2 YNFKEQ. The ends lost 3 bases at V and 5 bases at J; junction bases unmatched: 23. The CDR3 covers 22 residues.

Only a few counts were recorded for this clonotype. The rearrangement joins TRBV6-5 to TRBJ2-3, with D unclear. Germline values: CDR1 MNHEY, CDR2 SVGAGI. The V end was cut by 6 bases, the J end by 1 base, with 11 bases between. CDR3 length: 14 residues. CDR3 sequence: CASSRPWRTDTQYF. The CDR3 DNA reads as TGTGCCAGCAGCCGACCTTGGCGCACAGATACGCAGTATTTT.

The chain recombines TRBV6-5 with TRBJ2-7, with D unclear. There are 19 residues in the CDR3. Germline CDR1 and CDR2: MNHEY and SVGAGI. V was cut by 1 base and J by 3 bases, with 25 bases left in between. CDR3 coding DNA: TGTGCCAGCAGTTACTTAATCCCTGGTTTGGCGCTGGGGATCTACGAGCAGTACTTC. It encodes CASSYLIPGLALGIYEQYF.

The rearrangement joins TRBV6-1 to TRBJ1-1, with 7 bases matching TRBD1. Losses at the gene ends were 3 bases for V and 4 bases for J; bases not matched to a gene: 8. The CDR3 is made up of 15 amino acids. Germline V gene lookup returns CDR1 MNHNS and CDR2 SASEGT. In DNA form, the CDR3 reads TGTGCCAGCAGTGAGGCGACAGGGATCCCCACTGAAGCTTTCTTT. It encodes CASSEATGIPTEAFF.

This clonotype has more than one count but fewer than ten. The rearrangement uses TRBV20-1 and TRBJ1-1; 7 bases are a match to TRBD1. The CDR3 totals 15 residues. Germline V gene data show CDR1 as DFQATT and CDR2 as SNEGSKA (reference sequence). J lost 3 bases, V lost 0 bases, and 7 bases had no gene match. The CDR3: CSARDSAGGDTEAFF. As DNA, the CDR3 is TGCAGTGCTAGAGATTCGGCAGGGGGGGACACTGAAGCTTTCTTT.

To note about this clonotype: A far larger clone is off by one base, so a read error is likely. The chain recombines TRBV7-2 with TRBJ2-1, with 8 bases fitting TRBD1. The CDR3 extends over 15 amino acids. Germline V lookup: CDR1 SGHTA, CDR2 FQGNSA. The CDR3 region is CAGSLDRGSYNEQFF. CDR3 bases: TGTGCCGGCAGCTTAGACAGGGGCTCCTACAATGAGCAGTTCTTC.

In this sample, this clonotype turned up a few times. The chain joins TRBV20-1 to TRBJ1-5, with a tentative D call TRBD1 (5 bases). This CDR3 is 16 amino acids long. The V and J ends lost 7 bases and 0 bases respectively, with 19 bases between them. Germline CDR1 and CDR2: DFQATT and SNEGSKA (reference sequence). Here the CDR3 reads CSGQGGRGLSNQPQHF. CDR3 DNA sequence: TGCAGTGGGCAGGGCGGGAGGGGTCTTAGCAATCAGCCCCAGCATTTT.

V gene TRBV29-1 combines with J gene TRBJ1-1; a possible D gene is TRBD1 (6 bases). V was pared by 2 bases and J by 7 bases, with 14 bases between. Germline-derived CDR1 and CDR2 are SQVTM and ANQGSEA. The CDR3 has 13 residues. DNA for the CDR3: TGCAGCGTTGAACCAGGGGCGATGGGTGAAGCTTTCTTT. Amino acids: CSVEPGAMGEAFF.

As regards this clonotype: The junction differs from germline at one of its ends, possibly a read error. This chain links TRBV7-4 with TRBJ2-7, with D hard to call. CDR1 and CDR2 (germline): SGHVT, SQSDAQ. The CDR3 has 13 residues. CDR3 sequence reads: CASILRSSYEQYF. The CDR3 DNA sequence: TGTGCCAGCATCTTACGGAGCTCCTACGAGCAGTACTTC.

The genes are TRBV4-1 and TRBJ2-5; TRBD2 matches at 12 bases. The CDR3 has 17 residues. The trim removed 4 bases at V and 5 bases at J, leaving 11 bases unmatched. Germline CDR1 MGHRA, CDR2 YSYEKL. The CDR3 nucleotides read TGCGCCAGCAGCCGCAGACTAGCGGGGGAGCCTATTGAGACCCAGTACTTC. Translating gives CASSRRLAGEPIETQYF.

This clonotype has only a few counts. The rearrangement joins TRBV30 to TRBJ1-2, with no clear D. The length of the CDR3 is 10 residues. V lost 1 base to trimming and J lost 7 bases, with 4 bases between them. Germline V gene lookup returns CDR1 GTSNPN and CDR2 SVGIG (reference sequence). CDR3 in DNA: TGTGCCTGGAGTGATAGTGGCTACACCTTC. Its protein product is CAWSDSGYTF.